What follows are 28 T cell receptor beta chains derived from one specimen sequenced in a study of T-cell reconstitution after alpha-beta-depleted transplantation in children. A library of TCRbeta sequences, prepared with unique molecular identifiers, was generated. TCRdb re-called the PCR reads with MiXCR, one entry per CDR3 protein. Counted here are hundreds of thousands of distinct CDR3 sequences, around 12% occurring once; the ten biggest clones make up around 6.1%. The sample consisted of PBMCs from the stem cell graft donor, taken from the stem cell graft. These receptor sequences come from a human donor who donated a stem cell graft to a child with combined immunodeficiency.

The V gene is TRBV5-1, the J gene TRBJ1-4; no clear D gene. The CDR3 sequence is 16 residues long. CDR1 and CDR2 (germline): SGHRS, YFSETQ. V was clipped by 1 base and J by 7 bases, with 17 bases between them. The CDR3 nucleotides read TGCGCCAGCAGCTTGTCCCCGCCGGATACGGGTGAAAAACTGTTTTTT. Amino acid sequence: CASSLSPPDTGEKLFF. Complete variable domain (other parts from reference TRBV5-1 and TRBJ1-4): KAGVTQTPRYLIKTRGQQVTLSCSPISGHRSVSWYQQTPGQGLQFLFEYFSETQRNKGNFPGRFSGRQFSNSRSEMNVSTLELGDSALYLCASSLSPPDTGEKLFFGSGTQLSVL.

A few counts support this clonotype. The chain carries TRBV20-1 and TRBJ2-1, with 10 bases fitting TRBD1. There are 14 residues in the CDR3. The ends lost 0 bases at V and 8 bases at J; junction bases unmatched: 4. The germline gives CDR1 DFQATT, CDR2 SNEGSKA (reference sequence). The DNA of the CDR3 is TGCAGTGCTAGAGAGGACAGGGGGAAACATGAGCAGTTCTTC. The encoded protein is CSAREDRGKHEQFF.

Of note for this clonotype: Since a much larger clone is just one base distant, this may be a read error. The J gene is TRBJ2-5, the V gene TRBV5-1; no firm D call. Trimming pared 0 bases from V and 6 bases from J, leaving 12 bases between. The CDR3 consists of 14 residues. CDR1 and CDR2 (germline): SGHRS, YFSETQ. The CDR3 DNA reads TGCGCCAGCAGCTTGGCTTACTATCAAAAGACCCAGTACTTC. As protein: CASSLAYYQKTQYF. Filled out from reference TRBV5-1 and TRBJ2-5, the complete variable domain reads KAGVTQTPRYLIKTRGQQVTLSCSPISGHRSVSWYQQTPGQGLQFLFEYFSETQRNKGNFPGRFSGRQFSNSRSEMNVSTLELGDSALYLCASSLAYYQKTQYFGPGTRLLVL.

A few counts support this clonotype. The rearrangement joins TRBV27 to TRBJ1-1; no firm D call. Trimming cost V 11 bases and J 0 bases, with 16 bases left between them. Germline CDR1 MNHEY, CDR2 SMNVEV (reference sequence). The CDR3 is made up of 14 amino acids. In DNA form, the CDR3 reads TGTGCCTGTTGGCGGGATCCCATGAACACTGAAGCTTTCTTT. Translating it yields CACWRDPMNTEAFF.

This clonotype was observed many times. The V call is TRBV25-1, the J call TRBJ1-1; D is possibly TRBD1 (5 bases). Germline values: CDR1 MGHDK, CDR2 SYGVNS. Trimming left V 3 bases short and J 5 bases short, with 13 bases between. The CDR3 contains 14 residues. CDR3 DNA: TGTGCCAGCAGTGAGTATAGGGGAGGGACTGAAGCTTTCTTT. This sequence encodes CASSEYRGGTEAFF.

J is TRBJ1-2 and V is TRBV3-1, with TRBD1 as a possible D gene (6 bases). Germline V CDR1 and CDR2: LGHDT, YNNKEL (reference sequence). V lost 5 bases to trimming and J lost 0 bases, with 28 bases between them. CDR3 length: 20 amino acids. The DNA for the CDR3 is TGTGCCAGCAGCGCTACCCCTGGACAGCCGAAGACCCTAGCTAACTATGGCTACACCTTC. Protein sequence: CASSATPGQPKTLANYGYTF.

This rearrangement joins TRBV7-2 to TRBJ2-1; TRBD2 aligns across 8 bases. This CDR3 has 16 amino acids. Looked up from germline, CDR1 is SGHTA and CDR2 is FQGNSA. The junction had 9 bases not matched to a gene; V was cut back by 1 base and J by 7 bases. CDR3 sequence reads: CASSLVGGGGGNEQFF. As DNA, the CDR3 is TGTGCCAGCAGCTTAGTGGGCGGGGGCGGGGGGAATGAGCAGTTCTTC.

The rearrangement links TRBV12-3 or TRBV12-4 to TRBJ1-4, with 7 bases aligning to TRBD1. This CDR3 contains 15 residues. V dropped 5 bases and J dropped 5; count of bases not matched to a gene: 8. Here the CDR3 reads CASSPGDRENEKLFF. As DNA, the CDR3 is TGTGCCAGCAGTCCCGGGGACAGAGAAAATGAAAAACTGTTTTTT.

This clonotype was observed a few times. Written as DNA, the CDR3 is TGTGCCAGCAGTAGATCGACAGAATTGGCCTACGAGCAGTACTTC. Protein: CASSRSTELAYEQYF. The chain is built from TRBV6-1 and TRBJ2-7; weak D call: TRBD1 (5 bases). CDR3 length: 15 residues. Per the germline V gene, CDR1 is MNHNS and CDR2 is SASEGT. V shed 5 bases and J shed 2 bases, with 16 bases lying between them.

This clonotype was found a few times. This chain links TRBV7-2 with TRBJ2-5; D remains ambiguous. This CDR3 has 17 residues. From germline, CDR1 is SGHTA and CDR2 FQGNSA. Trimming removed 0 bases at V and 0 bases at J, with 14 bases between. CDR3 region: CASSLAAKNSYQETQYF. As DNA, the CDR3 is TGTGCCAGCAGCTTAGCGGCCAAGAACTCGTACCAAGAGACCCAGTACTTC.

There are a few counts of this clonotype. This chain joins TRBV2 and TRBJ2-7, with a possible D match to TRBD1 (6 bases). The CDR3 is 13 amino acids. CDR1 is SNHLY and CDR2 is FYNNEI in the germline V gene. V was cut by 7 bases and J by 1 base, with 11 bases left in between. The CDR3 protein is CASKDRLSYEQYF. CDR3 nucleotides: TGTGCCAGCAAAGACAGGTTATCCTACGAGCAGTACTTC.

There are many counts of this clonotype. V is TRBV12-3 or TRBV12-4 and J is TRBJ2-5; possibly TRBD2 for D (6 bases). This CDR3 region has 13 residues. V lost 5 bases and J 5 bases, leaving 12 bases between the germline ends. Written as DNA, the CDR3 is TGTGCCAGCAGTGGAGGGCGTGGGGAGACCCAGTACTTC. Translation gives CASSGGRGETQYF.

The chain has TRBV7-3 and TRBJ1-1; 7 bases fit TRBD1. The germline gives CDR1 SGHTA, CDR2 FQGTGA. The CDR3 extends over 15 amino acids. V lost 3 bases, J lost 0 bases, and 4 bases stayed unmatched. The chain's CDR3 is CASSFSGQMNTEAFF. The CDR3 nucleotides read TGTGCCAGCAGCTTCTCGGGACAGATGAACACTGAAGCTTTCTTT. The variable domain in full, completed from reference TRBV7-3 and TRBJ1-1, reads GAGVSQTPSNKVTEKGKYVELRCDPISGHTALYWYRQSLGQGPEFLIYFQGTGAADDSGLPNDRFFAVRPEGSVSTLKIQRTERGDSAVYLCASSFSGQMNTEAFFGQGTRLTVV.

This clonotype was found a few times. J is TRBJ2-3 and V is TRBV6-4; D might be TRBD1 (5 bases). Germline V lookup: CDR1 MRHNA, CDR2 SNTAGT. This CDR3 is built from 16 residues. Deletions cut 7 bases from V and 2 bases from J, with 19 bases between. CDR3: CASIGILDNYTDTQYF. The CDR3 bases are TGTGCCAGCATTGGGATTCTGGACAACTACACAGATACGCAGTATTTT.

V and J are TRBV7-2 and TRBJ2-5, with 8 bases matching TRBD1. The CDR3 has 16 residues. Per germline, CDR1 SGHTA and CDR2 FQGNSA. V was pared by 2 bases and J by 3 bases, with 8 bases of the junction left unmatched. The CDR3 is CASSLIFRQGKETQYF. CDR3 in DNA: TGTGCCAGCAGCTTAATTTTCCGACAGGGGAAAGAGACCCAGTACTTC. The complete variable domain, with remaining parts taken from reference TRBV7-2 and TRBJ2-5, reads GAGVSQSPSNKVTEKGKDVELRCDPISGHTALYWYRQSLGQGLEFLIYFQGNSAPDKSGLPSDRFSAERTGGSVSTLTIQRTQQEDSAVYLCASSLIFRQGKETQYFGPGTRLLVL.

This clonotype has at least ten counts. The J gene is TRBJ2-2, the V gene TRBV5-6, with unresolved D. The CDR3 contains 15 residues. The germline V gene encodes CDR1 SGHDT and CDR2 YYEEEE. Trimming cost V 2 bases and J 4 bases, with 12 bases left between them. The CDR3 loop reads CASSLTGWSTGELFF. The CDR3 coding sequence is TGTGCCAGCAGCTTAACCGGTTGGAGCACCGGGGAGCTGTTTTTT.

V gene TRBV6-2 or TRBV6-3 combines with J gene TRBJ1-5; TRBD1 agrees at 7 bases. V dropped 8 bases and J dropped 6; count of bases not matched to a gene: 7. The CDR3 has 13 residues. The germline CDR1 and CDR2 sequences are MNHEY and SVGEGT. CDR3 nucleotide sequence: TGTGCCAGCGCTCGACAGGGCAGTCAGCCCCAGCATTTT. It codes for CASARQGSQPQHF.

The rearrangement links TRBV19 to TRBJ1-1, with TRBD1 matching over 7 bases. Losses at the gene ends were 3 bases for V and 3 bases for J; bases not matched to a gene: 13. The CDR3 runs to 17 residues. Germline lookup yields CDR1 LNHDA and CDR2 SQIVND (reference sequence). The CDR3 region is CASSMDETGLMYTEAFF. The CDR3 coding sequence is TGTGCCAGTAGTATGGATGAGACAGGGTTGATGTACACTGAAGCTTTCTTT. Supplemented by reference TRBV19 and TRBJ1-1, the full variable domain reads DGGITQSPKYLFRKEGQNVTLSCEQNLNHDAMYWYRQDPGQGLRLIYYSQIVNDFQKGDIAEGYSVSREKKESFPLTVTSAQKNPTAFYLCASSMDETGLMYTEAFFGQGTRLTVV.

This clonotype has just a few counts. The chain carries TRBV2 and TRBJ2-5; D possibly uses TRBD1 or TRBD2 (6 bases each). Germline V gene lookup returns CDR1 SNHLY and CDR2 FYNNEI. V gave up 7 bases and J gave up 5 bases, with 14 bases separating them. CDR3 length: 13 residues. CDR3 DNA: TGTGCCAGCAAACGGGGGCTCTGGGAGACCCAGTACTTC. It encodes CASKRGLWETQYF.

This clonotype came up a few times. The CDR3 DNA is TGTGCCAGCAGTTACTCGCCGCGTCTTCGGCTAGCGGGAGAGGGGTACGAGCAGTACTTC. This encodes CASSYSPRLRLAGEGYEQYF. The rearrangement uses TRBV6-2 or TRBV6-3 and TRBJ2-7, with 10 bases fitting TRBD2. CDR1 is MNHEY, CDR2 SVGEGT, per germline. The V and J ends lost 0 bases and 4 bases, in that order; junction bases with no gene match: 18. The CDR3 is made up of 20 amino acids.

V gene TRBV4-3 combines with J gene TRBJ2-3; no clear D. Trimming took off 0 bases at V and 5 bases at J, with 9 bases between the two ends. The CDR3 runs 14 residues. Germline CDR1 LGHNA, CDR2 YSLEER. The CDR3 nucleotides are TGCGCCAGCAGCCAAGACTATCTGGGAGATACGCAGTATTTT. Translated, it gives CASSQDYLGDTQYF.

J is TRBJ2-7 and V is TRBV5-5; D is possibly TRBD1 (5 bases). Germline CDR1 and CDR2: SGHKS and YYEKEE (reference sequence). Trimming took off 0 bases at V and 3 bases at J, with 10 bases between the two ends. This CDR3 contains 14 residues. CDR3 amino acids: CASSLGTLLYEQYF. CDR3 nucleotides: TGTGCCAGCAGCTTGGGGACACTTCTCTACGAGCAGTACTTC.

At least ten counts were recorded for this clonotype. The rearrangement uses TRBV5-5 and TRBJ2-1; either TRBD1 or TRBD2 may supply D (6 bases each). With 4 bases removed from V and 3 bases from J, the gap between germline ends came to 11 bases. The CDR3 runs to 14 residues. Germline V gene lookup returns CDR1 SGHKS and CDR2 YYEKEE (reference sequence). In DNA, the CDR3 is TGTGCCAGCAGCCAAGGGGGGTACTACAATGAGCAGTTCTTC. Amino acids: CASSQGGYYNEQFF.

This clonotype appeared a few times. The chain recombines TRBV11-2 with TRBJ2-7; no clear D. V lost 4 bases to trimming and J lost 2 bases, with 21 bases between them. The CDR3 has 17 residues. Germline V CDR1 and CDR2: SGHAT, FQNNGV. The CDR3 DNA is TGTGCCAGCAGCTCGTTAGTCGGAGTAGGCTCTCCCTACGAGCAGTACTTC. Amino acids: CASSSLVGVGSPYEQYF.

This clonotype was detected only a few times. The V call is TRBV6-2 or TRBV6-3, the J call TRBJ2-3; 9 nucleotides match TRBD2. Germline assignment: CDR1 MNHEY and CDR2 SVGEGT. Unmatched junction bases numbered 2, after V lost 6 bases and J lost 10 bases. The length of the CDR3 is 11 residues. CDR3 loop: CASRLAGPQYF. CDR3 sequence (DNA): TGTGCCAGCAGGCTAGCGGGGCCGCAGTATTTT.

In this sample, this clonotype turned up a few times. The gene calls are TRBV9 and TRBJ2-5; 8 bases line up with TRBD2. Germline V gene lookup returns CDR1 SGDLS and CDR2 YYNGEE. This CDR3 is built from 14 residues. V lost 3 bases, J lost 1 base, and 2 bases stayed unmatched. DNA of the CDR3: TGTGCCAGCAGCGGTAGCGGGATCCAAGAGACCCAGTACTTC. It codes for CASSGSGIQETQYF.

The rearrangement links TRBV11-2 to TRBJ2-1; 14 bases agree with TRBD2. CDR1 SGHAT and CDR2 FQNNGV come from the germline V gene. This CDR3 spans 17 amino acids. The J segment lost 2 bases and the V segment lost 3 bases, leaving 3 bases of the junction unmatched. As DNA, the CDR3 is TGTGCCAGCAGCTTGGGACTAGCGGGGGACACCTACAATGAGCAGTTCTTC. The encoded protein is CASSLGLAGDTYNEQFF.

This clonotype was picked up a small number of times. The V gene is TRBV15, the J gene TRBJ2-1; maybe TRBD2 (6 bases). Germline assignment: CDR1 LNHNV and CDR2 YYDKDF (reference sequence). V was cut by 4 bases and J by 6 bases, with 25 bases left in between. The CDR3 runs 18 residues. CDR3 DNA: TGTGCCACCAGCACCCTAGGGGTTAGCGGCTCGTCCCGCAATGAGCAGTTCTTC. Residues: CATSTLGVSGSSRNEQFF.